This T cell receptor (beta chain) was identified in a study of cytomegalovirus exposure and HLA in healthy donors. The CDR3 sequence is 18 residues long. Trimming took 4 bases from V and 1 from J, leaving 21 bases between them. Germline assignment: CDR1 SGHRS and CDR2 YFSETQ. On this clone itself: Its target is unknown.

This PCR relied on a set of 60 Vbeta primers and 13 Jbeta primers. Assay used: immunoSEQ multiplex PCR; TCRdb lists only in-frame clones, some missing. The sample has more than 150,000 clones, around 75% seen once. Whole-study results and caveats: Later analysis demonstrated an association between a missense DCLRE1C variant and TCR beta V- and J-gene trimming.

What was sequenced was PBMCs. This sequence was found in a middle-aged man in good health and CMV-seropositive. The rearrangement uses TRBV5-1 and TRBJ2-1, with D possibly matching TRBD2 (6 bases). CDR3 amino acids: CASSPWPGGTASYNEQFF. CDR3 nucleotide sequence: TGCGCCAGCAGCCCCTGGCCCGGCGGGACTGCATCCTACAATGAGCAGTTCTTC. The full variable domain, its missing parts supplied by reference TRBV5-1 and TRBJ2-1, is KAGVTQTPRYLIKTRGQQVTLSCSPISGHRSVSWYQQTPGQGLQFLFEYFSETQRNKGNFPGRFSGRQFSNSRSEMNVSTLELGDSALYLCASSPWPGGTASYNEQFFGPGTRLTVL.